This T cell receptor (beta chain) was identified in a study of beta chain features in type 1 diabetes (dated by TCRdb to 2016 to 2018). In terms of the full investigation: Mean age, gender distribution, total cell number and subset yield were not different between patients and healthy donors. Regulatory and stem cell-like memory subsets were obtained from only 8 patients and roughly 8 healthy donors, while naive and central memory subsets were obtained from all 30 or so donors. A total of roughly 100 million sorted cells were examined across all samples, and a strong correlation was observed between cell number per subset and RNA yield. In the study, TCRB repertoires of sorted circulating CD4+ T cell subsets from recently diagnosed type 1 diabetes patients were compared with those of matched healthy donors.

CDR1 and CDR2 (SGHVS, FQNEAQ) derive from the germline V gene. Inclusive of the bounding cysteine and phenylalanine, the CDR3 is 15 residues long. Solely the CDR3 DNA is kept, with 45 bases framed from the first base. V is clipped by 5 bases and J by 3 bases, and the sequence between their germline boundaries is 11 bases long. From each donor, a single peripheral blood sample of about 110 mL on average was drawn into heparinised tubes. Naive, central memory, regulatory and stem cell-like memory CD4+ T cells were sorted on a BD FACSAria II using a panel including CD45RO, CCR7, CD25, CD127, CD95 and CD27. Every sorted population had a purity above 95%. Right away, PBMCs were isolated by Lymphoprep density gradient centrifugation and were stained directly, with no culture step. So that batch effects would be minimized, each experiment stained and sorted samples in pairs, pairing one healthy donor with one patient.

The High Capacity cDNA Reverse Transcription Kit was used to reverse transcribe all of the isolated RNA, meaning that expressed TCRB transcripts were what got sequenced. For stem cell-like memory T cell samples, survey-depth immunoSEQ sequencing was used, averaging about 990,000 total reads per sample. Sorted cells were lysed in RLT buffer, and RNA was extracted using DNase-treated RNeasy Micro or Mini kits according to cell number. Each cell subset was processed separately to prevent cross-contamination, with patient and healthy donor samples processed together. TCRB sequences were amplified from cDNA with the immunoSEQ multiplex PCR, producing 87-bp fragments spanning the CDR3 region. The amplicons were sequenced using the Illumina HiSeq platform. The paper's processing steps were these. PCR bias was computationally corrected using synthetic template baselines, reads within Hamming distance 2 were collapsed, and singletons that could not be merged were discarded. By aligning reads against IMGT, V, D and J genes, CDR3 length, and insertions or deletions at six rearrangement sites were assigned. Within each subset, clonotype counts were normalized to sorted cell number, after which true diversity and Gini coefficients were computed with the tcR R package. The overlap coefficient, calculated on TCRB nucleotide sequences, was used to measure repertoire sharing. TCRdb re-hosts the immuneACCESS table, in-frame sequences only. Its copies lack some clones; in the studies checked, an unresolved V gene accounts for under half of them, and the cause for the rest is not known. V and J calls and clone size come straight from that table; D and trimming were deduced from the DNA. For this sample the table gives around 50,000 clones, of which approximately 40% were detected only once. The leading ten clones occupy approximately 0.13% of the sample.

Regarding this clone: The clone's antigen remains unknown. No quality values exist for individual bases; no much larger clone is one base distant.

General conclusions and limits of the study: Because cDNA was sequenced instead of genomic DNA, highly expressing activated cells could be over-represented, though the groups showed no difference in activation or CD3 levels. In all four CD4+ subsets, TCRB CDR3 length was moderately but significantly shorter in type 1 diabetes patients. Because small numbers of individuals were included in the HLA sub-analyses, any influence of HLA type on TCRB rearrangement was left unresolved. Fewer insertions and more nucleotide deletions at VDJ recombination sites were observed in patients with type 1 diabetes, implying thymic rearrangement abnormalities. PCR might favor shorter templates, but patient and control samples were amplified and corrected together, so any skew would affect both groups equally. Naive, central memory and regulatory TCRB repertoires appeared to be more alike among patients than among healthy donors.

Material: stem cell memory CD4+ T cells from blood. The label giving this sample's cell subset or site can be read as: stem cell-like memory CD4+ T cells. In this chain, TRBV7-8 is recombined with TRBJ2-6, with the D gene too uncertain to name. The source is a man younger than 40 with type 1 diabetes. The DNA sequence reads TGTGCCAGCAGCCGTAACCCAGATGGGGCCAACGTCCTGACTTTC. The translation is CASSRNPDGANVLTF. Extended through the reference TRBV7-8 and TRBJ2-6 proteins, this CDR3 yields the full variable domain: GAGVSQSPRYKVAKRGQDVALRCDPISGHVSLFWYQQALGQGPEFLTYFQNEAQLDKSGLPSDRFFAERPEGSVSTLKIQRTQQEDSAVYLCASSRNPDGANVLTFGAGSRLTVL.